Listed below are T cell receptor beta chains from one sample, sequenced in a study of T-cell reconstitution after alpha-beta-depleted transplantation in children. One entry per CDR3 protein, called by TCRdb with MiXCR from the PCR reads. The sample lists hundreds of thousands of distinct CDR3 sequences, approximately 15% occurring once. The specimen was PBMCs, mostly from graft donor cells, collected 360 days after TCRalphabeta/CD19-depleted stem cell transplant. Every receptor here comes from a male patient between 5 and 17 years old who had a stem cell transplant for acute lymphoblastic leukemia, so the T cells may come from the graft donor. CDR3s include the opening cysteine and the closing phenylalanine or tryptophan. The order of the fields is J gene, V gene, clone size, D gene, CDR3 protein, CDR3 DNA. D genes are given only for firm matches. The listing skips clone size in some rows; elsewhere it reads once, few, many or a size class.

TRBJ1-5	TRBV5-1	few	-	CASSFGRVDQPQHF	TGCGCCAGCAGCTTCGGCAGGGTCGATCAGCCCCAGCATTTT
TRBJ1-1	TRBV27	-	-	CASSSRPHTTEAFF	TGTGCCAGCAGTTCCCGACCGCACACCACTGAAGCTTTCTTT
TRBJ1-4	TRBV7-9	-	-	CASSGWAENEKLFF	TGTGCCAGCAGCGGGTGGGCAGAAAATGAAAAACTGTTTTTT
TRBJ2-7	TRBV6-1	many	-	CASSPTGTENEQYF	TGTGCCAGCAGCCCCACCGGGACGGAGAACGAGCAGTACTTC
TRBJ1-2	TRBV7-9	-	-	CASSLRGAYGYTF	TGTGCCAGCAGCTTAAGGGGGGCCTATGGCTACACCTTC
TRBJ2-1	TRBV5-1	few	TRBD1	CASSLEAGTGDSEQFF	TGCGCCAGCAGCTTGGAGGCCGGGACAGGGGACTCTGAGCAGTTCTTC
TRBJ2-3	TRBV2	few	TRBD1	CASSDRGTGFADTQYF	TGTGCCAGCAGTGATCGTGGGACAGGGTTTGCAGATACGCAGTATTTT
TRBJ2-6	TRBV6-2/TRBV6-3	-	-	CASSYETASGGANVLTF	TGTGCCAGCAGTTACGAAACAGCCTCTGGGGGGGCCAACGTCCTGACTTTC
TRBJ2-5	TRBV29-1	-	-	CSVEQGIETQYF	TGCAGCGTTGAACAGGGGATAGAGACCCAGTACTTC
TRBJ2-7	TRBV3-1	many	-	CASSQPVTYEQYF	TGTGCCAGCAGCCAGCCTGTCACCTACGAGCAGTACTTC
TRBJ2-3	TRBV11-3	few	-	CASSLGTEADTQYF	TGTGCCAGCAGCTTAGGGACAGAAGCAGATACGCAGTATTTT
TRBJ1-5	TRBV27	-	TRBD1	CASSYRRDRGLLNQPQHF	TGTGCCAGCAGTTATAGACGGGACAGGGGATTACTAAATCAGCCCCAGCATTTT
TRBJ2-1	TRBV20-1	few	-	CSACELATYNEQFF	TGCAGTGCTTGCGAGCTAGCGACTTACAATGAGCAGTTCTTC
TRBJ2-7	TRBV10-3	few	-	CAISDTAQSYEQYF	TGTGCCATCAGTGATACGGCCCAGTCCTACGAGCAGTACTTC
TRBJ2-7	TRBV28	few	TRBD2	CASMTSGRASYEQYF	TGTGCCAGTATGACTAGCGGGAGGGCATCCTACGAGCAGTACTTC
TRBJ1-4	TRBV15	-	TRBD1	CATSGGQGLANEKLFF	TGTGCCACCAGCGGAGGACAGGGCTTGGCTAATGAAAAACTGTTTTTT
TRBJ2-7	TRBV20-1	few	TRBD2	CSAWGTGTNYEQYF	TGCAGTGCTTGGGGAACCGGGACTAACTACGAGCAGTACTTC
TRBJ2-3	TRBV5-1	few	-	CASSKQESTDTQYF	TGCGCCAGCAGCAAACAAGAAAGCACAGATACGCAGTATTTT
TRBJ2-5	TRBV7-3	many	-	CASSYARPSQETQYF	TGTGCCAGCAGCTATGCCCGGCCTAGTCAAGAGACCCAGTACTTC
TRBJ2-7	TRBV16	few	-	CASSQRTDAYEQYF	TGTGCCAGCAGCCAGAGGACGGACGCCTACGAGCAGTACTTC
TRBJ2-7	TRBV5-1	few	TRBD2	CASSARLAGGFYEQYF	TGCGCCAGCAGCGCTAGACTAGCGGGAGGTTTCTACGAGCAGTACTTC
TRBJ2-7	TRBV25-1	few	-	CASSEEGQGYEQYF	TGTGCCAGCAGTGAAGAGGGGCAGGGTTACGAGCAGTACTTC
TRBJ2-7	TRBV3-1	many	-	CASSQAFYSRISYEQYF	TGTGCCAGCAGCCAAGCCTTTTACAGCCGGATCTCCTACGAGCAGTACTTC
TRBJ1-1	TRBV7-6	-	-	CASSLGANWQAPEAFF	TGTGCCAGCAGCCTGGGGGCTAACTGGCAGGCCCCTGAAGCTTTCTTT
TRBJ2-1	TRBV7-6	-	TRBD2	CASSTSGSASYNEQFF	TGTGCCAGCAGCACTAGCGGGAGCGCCTCCTACAATGAGCAGTTCTTC
TRBJ2-1	TRBV12-3/TRBV12-4	-	-	CASSLLAAYNEQFF	TGTGCCAGCAGTTTGCTGGCGGCCTACAATGAGCAGTTCTTC
TRBJ2-1	TRBV29-1	many	-	CSVVPGFGEQFF	TGCAGCGTTGTCCCGGGGTTCGGTGAGCAGTTCTTC
TRBJ1-5	TRBV7-9	-	-	CASSQRGGSNQPQHF	TGTGCCAGCAGCCAAAGGGGGGGGTCCAATCAGCCCCAGCATTTT
TRBJ2-5	TRBV5-1	-	-	CASSRGRPTETQYF	TGCGCCAGCAGTCGGGGGAGACCGACGGAGACCCAGTACTTC
TRBJ2-5	TRBV24-1	many	-	CATSPVYGETQYF	TGTGCCACCAGCCCGGTGTATGGAGAGACCCAGTACTTC
TRBJ2-1	TRBV15	-	TRBD2	CATSKRGPQFF	TGTGCCACCAGCAAGCGGGGTCCGCAGTTCTTC
TRBJ2-5	TRBV12-3/TRBV12-4	few	-	CASGFRGPTQETQYF	TGTGCCAGCGGCTTCCGGGGCCCGACCCAAGAGACCCAGTACTTC
TRBJ2-7	TRBV4-2	-	-	CASSQGDSATYEQYF	TGTGCCAGCAGCCAAGGAGATAGCGCAACCTACGAGCAGTACTTC
TRBJ2-5	TRBV5-1	-	-	CASSFSGYQETQYF	TGCGCCAGCAGCTTTTCAGGGTACCAAGAGACCCAGTACTTC
TRBJ1-6	TRBV4-1	few	-	CASSQKRTKNNSPLHF	TGCGCCAGCAGCCAAAAGCGAACAAAGAATAATTCACCCCTCCACTTT
TRBJ1-2	TRBV20-1	-	TRBD1	CSAIGGTGSYGYTF	TGCAGTGCTATAGGGGGCACAGGGTCCTATGGCTACACCTTC
TRBJ2-3	TRBV29-1	-	TRBD2	CSVELLAGRRDTQYF	TGCAGCGTTGAATTACTAGCGGGGCGCCGAGATACGCAGTATTTT
TRBJ1-1	TRBV6-1	-	TRBD1	CATQGQEDTEAFF	TGTGCCACCCAGGGACAGGAGGACACTGAAGCTTTCTTT
TRBJ2-2	TRBV24-1	-	TRBD2	CATSELAGMVGELFF	TGTGCCACCAGTGAACTAGCGGGGATGGTCGGGGAGCTGTTTTTT
TRBJ1-1	TRBV7-6	-	-	CASSPGTLGIAFF	TGTGCCAGCAGCCCGGGGACACTTGGTATAGCTTTCTTT
TRBJ2-2	TRBV12-3/TRBV12-4	-	-	CASSLDRILTNTGELFF	TGTGCCAGCAGTTTAGACAGGATCTTAACGAACACCGGGGAGCTGTTTTTT
TRBJ2-4	TRBV20-1	many	-	CSARKTSKNIQYF	TGCAGTGCTCGTAAGACCTCCAAAAACATTCAGTACTTC
TRBJ2-5	TRBV5-1	many	-	CASSLRRETQYF	TGCGCCAGCAGCTTGAGGCGAGAGACCCAGTACTTC
TRBJ2-1	TRBV29-1	-	TRBD2	CSVATPSGIIYEQFF	TGCAGCGTTGCCACCCCTAGCGGGATAATCTATGAGCAGTTCTTC
TRBJ2-7	TRBV30	few	TRBD1	CATSTGVIYEQYF	TGTGCCACCTCGACAGGGGTCATATACGAGCAGTACTTC
TRBJ2-2	TRBV6-1	many	-	CASTPLAGSLDGELFF	TGTGCCAGCACCCCGCTAGCAGGTTCCTTGGACGGGGAGCTGTTTTTT
TRBJ2-2	TRBV2	-	TRBD1	CASRPDRGLFAGELFF	TGTGCCAGCAGGCCGGACAGGGGGCTTTTCGCCGGGGAGCTGTTTTTT
TRBJ1-4	TRBV29-1	few	-	CSVRQGNEKLFF	TGCAGCGTTCGCCAGGGTAATGAAAAACTGTTTTTT
TRBJ2-5	TRBV7-7	few	-	CASSPGKETQYF	TGTGCCAGCAGCCCCGGGAAGGAGACCCAGTACTTC
TRBJ2-2	TRBV5-6	few	-	CASLTTGHTGELFF	TGTGCCTCCCTAACGACAGGCCACACCGGGGAGCTGTTTTTT
TRBJ2-7	TRBV9	-	TRBD2	CASSVDGRARDEQYF	TGTGCCAGCAGCGTAGACGGGAGGGCCAGGGACGAGCAGTACTTC
TRBJ2-7	TRBV7-8	-	TRBD2	CASSSQGGRAHEQYF	TGTGCCAGCAGTTCCCAAGGCGGGAGAGCCCACGAGCAGTACTTC
TRBJ1-4	TRBV5-5	-	-	CASSFWVGDNEKLFF	TGTGCCAGCAGCTTCTGGGTTGGCGATAATGAAAAACTGTTTTTT
TRBJ2-7	TRBV5-1	-	TRBD2	CASSLITGLAEYEQYF	TGCGCCAGCAGCCTGATAACGGGACTAGCAGAATACGAGCAGTACTTC
TRBJ1-1	TRBV5-1	-	-	CASSLAQGLPQAFF	TGCGCCAGCAGCTTGGCACAGGGCTTGCCACAAGCTTTCTTT